The next 8 T cell receptor beta chains were all read from a single sample in a study of blood T cell repertoires in COVID-19 (dated by TCRdb to the early 2020s). The library was produced with the immunoSEQ multiplex PCR assay. Not all clones reach the TCRdb copy of this immuneACCESS table, which keeps in-frame sequences only. Checked studies attribute under half of the gap to unresolved V genes and leave the rest unexplained. Within this sample are about 260,000 clones, with 70% to 90% of them counted one time only. About 4.5% of the sample is held by the ten biggest clonotypes. Specimen: peripheral blood. The source of these receptors is a man aged 55 to 70 who had recovered from COVID-19.

The chain carries TRBV19 and TRBJ2-1; D ambiguous. CDR1 and CDR2 from the germline V gene are LNHDA and SQIVND (reference sequence). V lost 3 bases and J lost 0, with 9 bases in between. The CDR3 contains 15 residues. The CDR3 protein is CASSIGPSSYNEQFF. The CDR3 DNA reads as TGTGCCAGTAGTATTGGTCCGAGCTCCTACAATGAGCAGTTCTTC.

This clone has just a few counts. The V call is TRBV6-5, the J call TRBJ2-3, with TRBD2 matching over 7 bases. The CDR3 is made up of 12 amino acids. Trimming at V came to 5 bases and at J to 6 bases, leaving 2 bases not matched to a gene. Germline V lookup: CDR1 MNHEY, CDR2 SVGAGI. CDR3 in amino acids: CASSNGRDTQYF. In nucleotides, the CDR3 is TGTGCCAGCAGTAACGGGAGGGATACGCAGTATTTT.

J is TRBJ2-3 and V is TRBV4-2, with TRBD2 matching over 12 bases. Trimming took 0 bases from V and 3 from J; bases not matched to a gene: 4. The CDR3 covers 17 residues. From germline, CDR1 is LGHNA and CDR2 YNFKEQ. As DNA, the CDR3 is TGTGCCAGCAGCCAAGATTCTAGCGGGAGGGGAACAGATACGCAGTATTTT. Translated, it gives CASSQDSSGRGTDTQYF.

The rearrangement joins TRBV5-4 to TRBJ2-3; 9 bases line up with TRBD2. The CDR3 has 16 residues. The V gene end was trimmed by 0 bases and the J gene end by 3 bases; junction bases not matched to a gene: 5. Germline-derived CDR1 and CDR2 are SGHNT and YYREEE (reference sequence). The CDR3 loop reads CASSLEGLAVTDTQYF. CDR3 DNA: TGTGCCAGCAGCTTGGAGGGACTAGCTGTGACAGATACGCAGTATTTT.

The chain joins TRBV5-1 to TRBJ2-5, with D perhaps TRBD2 (5 bases). This CDR3 comprises 15 residues. V was shortened by 1 base and J by 2 bases, with 12 bases between the two germline ends. The germline gives CDR1 SGHRS, CDR2 YFSETQ. CDR3 residues: CASSLRGWEQETQYF. The CDR3 DNA reads as TGCGCCAGCAGCTTGCGGGGTTGGGAACAAGAGACCCAGTACTTC.

The chain has TRBV7-9 and TRBJ2-2; D is perhaps TRBD2 (5 bases). Trimming removed 2 bases from V and 2 bases from J, with 9 bases in between. This CDR3 spans 15 amino acids. Germline lookup yields CDR1 SEHNR and CDR2 FQNEAQ (reference sequence). The chain's CDR3 is CASSLYGSNTGELFF. CDR3 coding DNA: TGTGCCAGCAGCTTATATGGGAGTAACACCGGGGAGCTGTTTTTT. Full variable domain (rest looked up from reference TRBV7-9 and TRBJ2-2): DTGVSQNPRHKITKRGQNVTFRCDPISEHNRLYWYRQTLGQGPEFLTYFQNEAQLEKSRLLSDRFSAERPKGSFSTLEIQRTEQGDSAMYLCASSLYGSNTGELFFGEGSRLTVL.

In its sample, this clone was seen a few times. The chain links TRBV14 to TRBJ1-1, with D perhaps matching TRBD1 (5 bases). The CDR3 loop spans 14 amino acids. CDR1 and CDR2 from the germline V gene are SGHDN and FVKESK. V was shortened by 1 base and J by 6 bases, with 12 bases between the two germline ends. CDR3 protein: CASSQVGGTSEAFF. In nucleotides, the CDR3 is TGTGCCAGCAGCCAAGTGGGGGGGACTTCTGAAGCTTTCTTT.

This chain connects TRBV2 to TRBJ1-2, with 8 nucleotides matching TRBD1. V gave up 6 bases and J gave up 5 bases; unmatched junction bases: 11. Germline V gene sequence: CDR1 SNHLY, CDR2 FYNNEI. CDR3 length: 15 amino acids. In DNA, the CDR3 is TGTGCCAGCAGAAAAAGGCCGGGACAGGCGTATGGCTACACCTTC. The encoded protein is CASRKRPGQAYGYTF. The full variable domain, completed using reference TRBV2 and TRBJ1-2, is EPEVTQTPSHQVTQMGQEVILRCVPISNHLYFYWYRQILGQKVEFLVSFYNNEISEKSEIFDDQFSVERPDGSNFTLKIRSTKLEDSAMYFCASRKRPGQAYGYTFGSGTRLTVV.